These 18 T cell receptor beta chains came from one sample sequenced in a study of T cells in Graves' hyperthyroidism and ophthalmopathy. Amplification yielded TCR beta CDR3 regions, with RNA transcripts as the source. TCR CDR3 regions were first amplified by RT-PCR with HTBI primers. Each CDR3 protein gets one entry after TCRdb re-called the multiplex PCR reads with MiXCR. The sample lists a few hundred thousand distinct CDR3 sequences; about a sixth were seen once. Material: blood. Every receptor here comes from a woman aged 25 to 45 with Graves' hyperthyroidism.

This clonotype was observed many times. In DNA, the CDR3 is TGTGCCAGCAGCTTATACGGGAGACCTGAGCAGTTCTTC. It translates to CASSLYGRPEQFF. This rearrangement joins TRBV11-2 to TRBJ2-1; a weak D match, TRBD2 (6 bases). The V gene lost 2 bases and the J gene lost 9 bases, with 11 bases spanning the gap. Germline V gene sequence: CDR1 SGHAT, CDR2 FQNNGV. The CDR3 spans 13 residues.

This clonotype occurred many times. V and J are TRBV18 and TRBJ2-7, with 8 bases lining up with TRBD1. J gave up 6 bases and V 8 bases, and 6 bases lay outside the gene matches. The germline V gene has CDR1 KGHSH and CDR2 LQKENI. The CDR3 is made up of 12 amino acids. In DNA, the CDR3 is TGTGCCAGCACGCGACAGGGGCTCGAGCAGTACTTC. Translating gives CASTRQGLEQYF.

The chain recombines TRBV28 with TRBJ2-1, with 7 bases fitting TRBD2. Trimming at V came to 4 bases and at J to 8 bases, leaving 5 bases not matched to a gene. The CDR3 sequence is 13 residues long. CDR1 is MDHEN, CDR2 SYDVKM, per germline. CDR3 protein: CASSSGLGYEQFF. CDR3 sequence (DNA): TGTGCCAGCAGTTCTGGACTAGGCTATGAGCAGTTCTTC.

Turning to this clonotype: A much larger clone differs by one base, so this may be a read error. The V and J genes are TRBV29-1 and TRBJ1-1, with 8 bases identical to TRBD1. From germline, CDR1 is SQVTM and CDR2 ANQGSEA. The junction had 11 bases not matched to a gene; V was cut back by 7 bases and J by 4 bases. The CDR3 has 14 amino acids. CDR3 DNA: TGCAGCGCAACAGGGGGTGGGGTTGCCACTGAAGCTTTCTTT. Amino acids: CSATGGGVATEAFF.

With respect to this clonotype: The germline gene is not matched at one end of the junction; a read error may be the cause. The J gene is TRBJ2-4, the V gene TRBV18; 7 bases agree with TRBD2. Looked up from germline, CDR1 is KGHSH and CDR2 is LQKENI. The CDR3 is 13 residues long. CDR3 sequence: CASSLADKSIQYF. CDR3 nucleotide sequence: TGTGCCAGCTCGCTAGCGGACAAAAGCATTCAGTACTTC.

This clonotype occurred many times. The chain links TRBV28 to TRBJ2-7; 8 bases agree with TRBD1. Germline V gene lookup returns CDR1 MDHEN and CDR2 SYDVKM. CDR3 length: 16 residues. J gave up 1 base and V 7 bases, and 12 bases lay outside the gene matches. The DNA of the CDR3 is TGTGCCAGCACCCCAGGCGGGACAGGAGCGTCCTACGAGCAGTACTTC. This codes for CASTPGGTGASYEQYF.

This clonotype was detected ten times or more. The gene calls are TRBV7-2 and TRBJ2-5; the D is unclear. CDR1 and CDR2 from the germline V gene are SGHTA and FQGNSA. There are 16 residues in the CDR3. The V end lost 0 bases, the J end lost 4 bases, and 15 bases lay between the germline ends. The CDR3 spells CASSLAYTAGSETQYF. In nucleotides, the CDR3 is TGTGCCAGCAGCTTAGCGTACACAGCCGGGTCAGAGACCCAGTACTTC.

The sample holds a few counts of this clonotype. This chain connects TRBV4-3 to TRBJ2-1, with D perhaps TRBD2 (5 bases). This CDR3 comprises 17 residues. The germline gives CDR1 LGHNA, CDR2 YSLEER. V was cut by 1 base and J by 0 bases, with 13 bases left in between. In nucleotides, the CDR3 is TGCGCCAGCAGCCAAGGTAGAATTGGGAGCTCCTACAATGAGCAGTTCTTC. Translated: CASSQGRIGSSYNEQFF.

The rearrangement joins TRBV29-1 to TRBJ2-1; D call uncertain. Looked up from germline, CDR1 is SQVTM and CDR2 is ANQGSEA. V lost 5 bases, J lost 0 bases, and 14 bases lay in between. This CDR3 is 15 amino acids long. The CDR3 bases are TGCAGCGTTTATCCGGACGAATCCTCCTACAATGAGCAGTTCTTC. Its protein is CSVYPDESSYNEQFF.

This clonotype was counted at least ten times. The J gene is TRBJ1-1, the V gene TRBV28; D is unresolved. Trimming removed 3 bases at V and 3 bases at J, with 11 bases between. CDR3 length: 14 amino acids. Germline V gene data show CDR1 as MDHEN and CDR2 as SYDVKM. The CDR3 here is CASSFPAEYTEAFF. In DNA, the CDR3 is TGTGCCAGCAGTTTCCCGGCGGAATACACTGAAGCTTTCTTT.

This clonotype was seen many times. The J gene is TRBJ1-1, the V gene TRBV5-1, with D perhaps TRBD1 (6 bases). Germline V gene data show CDR1 as SGHRS and CDR2 as YFSETQ. V lost 1 base and J 4 bases, leaving 14 bases between the germline ends. The CDR3 is 15 residues long. CDR3 residues: CASSLPPGASTEAFF. The CDR3 DNA sequence: TGCGCCAGCAGCTTGCCCCCAGGGGCTAGCACTGAAGCTTTCTTT.

This rearrangement joins TRBV19 to TRBJ1-4, with D possibly TRBD1 on 5 matching bases. The V and J ends lost 4 bases and 8 bases respectively, with 17 bases between them. The CDR3 sequence is 15 residues long. Germline CDR1 is LNHDA and CDR2 is SQIVND (reference sequence). The CDR3 sequence: CASSTRRDGTEKLFF. The DNA of the CDR3 is TGTGCCAGTAGTACGCGCCGGGACGGAACAGAAAAACTGTTTTTT. Combining the CDR3 with reference TRBV19 and TRBJ1-4 gives the whole variable domain DGGITQSPKYLFRKEGQNVTLSCEQNLNHDAMYWYRQDPGQGLRLIYYSQIVNDFQKGDIAEGYSVSREKKESFPLTVTSAQKNPTAFYLCASSTRRDGTEKLFFGSGTQLSVL.

This clonotype was detected many times. The chain has TRBV7-2 and TRBJ2-5, with 7 positions matching TRBD2. V shed 5 bases, J shed 4 bases, and the junction held 10 bases outside the gene matches. Per the germline V gene, CDR1 is SGHTA and CDR2 is FQGNSA. The CDR3 spans 15 residues. The CDR3 coding sequence is TGTGCCAGCAGCAACGATGCAGGGAGGGGAGAGACCCAGTACTTC. This encodes CASSNDAGRGETQYF.

The rearrangement uses TRBV4-3 and TRBJ2-3; D unresolved. V dropped 0 bases and J dropped 1 base, with 11 bases sitting between them. The germline CDR1 and CDR2 sequences are LGHNA and YSLEER. CDR3 length equals 16 residues. CDR3 loop: CASSQDSFRGTDTQYF. CDR3 sequence (DNA): TGCGCCAGCAGCCAAGATTCTTTCCGCGGCACAGATACGCAGTATTTT.

A few counts support this clonotype. V and J are TRBV20-1 and TRBJ2-2; tentative D call: TRBD2 (6 bases). V was shortened by 0 bases and J by 2 bases, with 16 bases between the two germline ends. Germline CDR1 is DFQATT and CDR2 is SNEGSKA (reference sequence). CDR3 size: 17 residues. Here the CDR3 reads CSARDWAAGRNTGELFF. The CDR3, as DNA: TGCAGTGCTAGAGATTGGGCGGCGGGAAGAAACACCGGGGAGCTGTTTTTT.

This clonotype was seen a handful of times. The chain is built from TRBV6-1 and TRBJ2-7, with D unclear. Germline V gene data show CDR1 as MNHNS and CDR2 as SASEGT. There are 11 residues in the CDR3. The V gene lost 7 bases and the J gene lost 4 bases, with 8 bases spanning the gap. The CDR3 bases are TGTGCCAGCACGGACCTTTACGAGCAGTACTTC. This translates into CASTDLYEQYF.

The V gene is TRBV10-3, the J gene TRBJ2-2, with 7 bases identical to TRBD1. Trimming removed 4 bases from V and 5 bases from J; junction bases left unmatched: 1. In germline, CDR1 is ENHRY, CDR2 SYGVKD. This CDR3 region has 13 residues. CDR3 residues: CAISGGQTGELFF. The CDR3 nucleotides are TGTGCCATCAGTGGGGGACAGACCGGGGAGCTGTTTTTT.

This sequence joins TRBV18 and TRBJ2-5; TRBD2 agrees at 10 bases. The germline gives CDR1 KGHSH, CDR2 LQKENI. CDR3 length equals 15 residues. The trim removed 3 bases at V and 5 bases at J, leaving 6 bases unmatched. CDR3 in amino acids: CASSPKTSGSETQYF. In DNA form, the CDR3 reads TGTGCCAGCTCACCCAAGACTAGCGGGTCGGAGACCCAGTACTTC.